This TCR beta chain was captured by sequencing in a study of blood T cell repertoires in COVID-19. Germline-derived CDR1 and CDR2 are SGHRS and YFSETQ. This CDR3 region has 15 residues. V lost 4 bases to trimming and J lost 1 base, with 15 bases between them. Assay: immunoSEQ multiplex PCR; the TCRdb copy retains only in-frame clones and omits some. The sample lists about 45,000 clones; 60% to 80% were seen once. The sample comprised peripheral blood. The chain uses TRBV5-1 and TRBJ2-7, with D possibly TRBD2 on 5 matching bases. This TCR came from a man in his 70s with acute or convalescent COVID-19. CDR3 sequence reads: CASSAEGSPSYEQYF. CDR3 sequence (DNA): TGCGCCAGCAGCGCCGAAGGGAGCCCTTCCTACGAGCAGTACTTC.